This entry features one T cell receptor beta chain sequence. The data were produced by immunoSEQ multiplex PCR, yet TCRdb's version contains in-frame clones alone and is incomplete. The sample shows about 45,000 clones, 50% to 70% of them seen only once. These data belong to a study of radiotherapy plus CTLA-4 blockade in lung cancer. The CDR3 runs 15 residues. Looked up from germline, CDR1 is PRHDT and CDR2 is FYEKMQ (reference sequence). With 5 bases clipped from V and 6 bases from J, the junction kept 5 bases outside the gene matches. This sequence joins TRBV13 and TRBJ1-4; 11 positions match TRBD1. The TCR was taken from a human donor with non-small cell lung cancer who had a partial response to radiotherapy plus ipilimumab. The source material was peripheral blood, sampled from a patient treated with radiotherapy plus ipilimumab. CDR3: CASSVRDRGYEKLFF. The CDR3 coding sequence is TGTGCCAGCAGCGTCCGGGACAGGGGGTATGAAAAACTGTTTTTT.